Listed below are T cell receptor beta chains from one sample, sequenced in a study of metastatic and nonmetastatic thyroid tumors. MiXCR was used by TCRdb to re-call the PCR reads. Here the sample spans 30,000 to 50,000 clones, around an eighth being singletons. Sequencing was performed on blood. The source of these receptors is a female donor with papillary thyroid cancer or a benign thyroid nodule (not recorded which). Some clones in this sample may be carry-over from other donors' samples. Both conserved end residues are part of each CDR3. Each record gives: J gene, clone size, V gene, D gene, CDR3 DNA, CDR3 protein. The D gene is left open where the match is weak. Not all rows give a size; the values are once, few, many and, for expanded clones, a class.

>TRBJ2-3|few|TRBV6-2/TRBV6-3|.
TGTGCCAGCAGTCCCATAGGAATAAAGGCTACGCAGTATTTT
CASSPIGIKATQYF
>TRBJ2-7|.|TRBV18|TRBD2
TGTGCCAGCCCTCGCCCTGGACTAGTAAGCGAGCAGTACTTC
CASPRPGLVSEQYF
>TRBJ2-5|many|TRBV9|.
TGTGCCAGCAGCGTAGAGGGTCGGCGGCGGGAGACCCAGTACTTC
CASSVEGRRRETQYF
>TRBJ1-4|.|TRBV11-1|.
TGTGCCAGCAGCTTATACTCACACAGGGAGTGGGGTACTAATGAAAAACTGTTTTTT
CASSLYSHREWGTNEKLFF
>TRBJ2-2|many|TRBV5-1|TRBD1
TGCGCCAGCAGCTTACTATCGGGACAGGGTCTTAACACCGGGGAGCTGTTTTTT
CASSLLSGQGLNTGELFF
>TRBJ2-1|many|TRBV9|TRBD2
TGTGCCAGCAGCGGAGGACTAGCGCACAATGAGCAGTTCTTC
CASSGGLAHNEQFF
>TRBJ2-5|many|TRBV5-1|.
TGCGCCAGCAGTTGGGGCGGGGGCCCACAAGAGACCCAGTACTTC
CASSWGGGPQETQYF
>TRBJ2-3|many|TRBV7-7|.
TGTGCTAGCAGCTTATCCGCGGGGGATACGCAGTATTTT
CASSLSAGDTQYF
>TRBJ2-4|many|TRBV11-3|.
TGTGCCAGCAGCTTAGGCGGAGGAACAAAAAACATTCAGTACTTC
CASSLGGGTKNIQYF
>TRBJ1-1|many|TRBV20-1|TRBD1
TGCAGTGCTAGACAGGGGGACACTGAAGCTTTCTTT
CSARQGDTEAFF
>TRBJ1-4|many|TRBV12-3/TRBV12-4|.
TGTGCCAGCAGTTTAACGTTAAATGAAAAACTGTTTTTT
CASSLTLNEKLFF
>TRBJ2-5|.|TRBV6-5|.
TGTGCCAGTAGTTACGGGGCGGAAGGCCTAGAGACCCAGTACTTC
CASSYGAEGLETQYF
>TRBJ1-6|many|TRBV7-9|.
TGTGCCAGCAGCTTAGAAGGGCCCAATTCACCCCTCCACTTT
CASSLEGPNSPLHF
>TRBJ1-1|.|TRBV7-3|.
TGTGCCAGCAGTGAAGAAGCCGAAGCTTTCTTT
CASSEEAEAFF
>TRBJ1-2|many|TRBV18|TRBD1
TGTGCCAGCTCACTACGAGGGGGCGAAGGTGGCTACACCTTC
CASSLRGGEGGYTF
>TRBJ2-1|few|TRBV6-1|.
TGTGCCAGCAGTGAATCGAGCGGCCCAGGCTGTGGGCAGTTCTTC
CASSESSGPGCGQFF
>TRBJ1-1|.|TRBV28|.
TGTGCCAGCAGTTTAATCCTCGACAGACCGTTGAACACTGAAGCTTTCTTT
CASSLILDRPLNTEAFF